This T cell receptor (beta chain) was retrieved from a study of T cells after yellow fever vaccination. The J segment lost 2 bases and the V segment lost 4 bases, leaving 6 bases of the junction unmatched. The CDR3 has 14 residues. From germline, CDR1 is DFQATT and CDR2 SNEGSKA (reference sequence). Study-wide results and limits: The appearance of a small share of clonotypes in both CD4 and CD8 compartments was observed. Contaminants from the bulk population, in the form of abundant clonotypes, could be found in FACS-sorted repertoires.

This clonotype was detected many times. The antigen remains unidentified. TCRdb re-called the 5' RACE reads through MiXCR, storing one row per CDR3 protein. The sample lists a few hundred thousand distinct CDR3 sequences; 6.9% were seen once. The sequencing here drew on CD4+ T cells sorted from PBMCs, taken 15 days after the yellow fever booster vaccination. This sequence was found in a man younger than 40 who received the YFV17D yellow fever vaccine. J is TRBJ2-3 and V is TRBV20-1; 7 bases map to TRBD2. The CDR3 region is CSAKRGSITDTQYF. The CDR3, as DNA: TGCAGTGCTAAGCGCGGGAGTATCACAGATACGCAGTATTTT.